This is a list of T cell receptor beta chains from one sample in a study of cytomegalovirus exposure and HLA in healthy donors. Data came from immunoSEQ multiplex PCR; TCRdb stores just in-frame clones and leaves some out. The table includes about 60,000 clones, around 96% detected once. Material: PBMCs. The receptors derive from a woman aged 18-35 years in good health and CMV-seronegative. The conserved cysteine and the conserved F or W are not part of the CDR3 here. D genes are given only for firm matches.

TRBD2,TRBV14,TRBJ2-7,ASSQWRGGRSYEQY
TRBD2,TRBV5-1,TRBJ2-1,ASSGGGLAGPYNEQF
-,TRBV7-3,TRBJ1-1,ASSLSGGMNTEAF
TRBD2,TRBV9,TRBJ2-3,ASSVGRGGAGDTQY
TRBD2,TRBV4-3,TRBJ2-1,ASSPTVGSGLLDNEQF
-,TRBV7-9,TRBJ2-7,ASSPAYEQY
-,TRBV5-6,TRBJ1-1,ASSLVWDTQNTEAF
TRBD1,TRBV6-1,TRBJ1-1,ASSEDRGLEVAF
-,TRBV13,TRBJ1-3,ASSPLSGNTIY
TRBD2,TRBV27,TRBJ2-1,ASSGLAGYNEQF
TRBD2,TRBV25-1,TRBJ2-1,ASNPGDRGGNEQF
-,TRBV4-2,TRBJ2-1,ASSQVSDTLNEQF
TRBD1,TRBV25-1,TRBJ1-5,ASSAQGVWGNQPQH
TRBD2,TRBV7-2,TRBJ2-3,ASSPQRGPDTQY
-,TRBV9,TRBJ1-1,ASSVVGGMNTEAF
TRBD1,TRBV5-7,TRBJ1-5,ASSLRGQSDPSNQPQH
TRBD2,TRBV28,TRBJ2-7,ASSFSGGTGEQY
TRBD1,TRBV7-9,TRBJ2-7,ASSLTGGGYEQY
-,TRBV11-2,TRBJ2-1,ASSGGRGGYNEQF
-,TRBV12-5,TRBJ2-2,ASGSGNTGELF
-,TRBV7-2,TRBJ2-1,ASSSSRRGSYNEQF
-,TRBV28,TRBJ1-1,ATVGHSGVPGGLNTEAF